The 23 T cell receptor beta chains presented below share a single source sample, sequenced in a study of T-cell reconstitution after alpha-beta-depleted transplantation in children. For TCRbeta, the library was prepared with unique molecular identifiers. TCRdb ran MiXCR on the PCR reads and lists one entry per CDR3 protein. The table records roughly 100,000 distinct CDR3 sequences, roughly 7.2% of them present only once. The starting material was PBMCs, obtained before TCRalphabeta/CD19-depleted stem cell transplant. These TCRs come from a boy aged 2-15 years with acute lymphoblastic leukemia, due to receive a stem cell transplant.

V usage is TRBV10-3 and J usage is TRBJ1-1; D perhaps matches TRBD1 (6 bases). Per the germline V gene, CDR1 is ENHRY and CDR2 is SYGVKD. This CDR3 has 13 residues. V gave up 5 bases and J gave up 6 bases, with 13 bases separating them. The CDR3 spells CAISTTGWPEAFF. The CDR3 DNA reads TGTGCCATCAGTACCACAGGGTGGCCTGAAGCTTTCTTT.

This clonotype was observed many times. This rearrangement joins TRBV7-9 to TRBJ2-3; the D gene is possibly TRBD1 (5 bases). This CDR3 comprises 16 residues. With 0 bases removed from V and 4 bases from J, the gap between germline ends came to 14 bases. Germline CDR1 reads SEHNR; CDR2 reads FQNEAQ (reference sequence). CDR3 nucleotides: TGTGCCAGCAGCTTAGCGCGATTAGGGGTGCCAGATACGCAGTATTTT. The encoded protein is CASSLARLGVPDTQYF.

In its sample, this clonotype was seen many times. The chain recombines TRBV10-3 with TRBJ2-7; 11 bases map to TRBD1. V lost 8 bases to trimming and J lost 4 bases; unmatched junction nucleotides: 7. CDR1 and CDR2 from the germline V gene are ENHRY and SYGVKD. CDR3 length equals 14 residues. The CDR3 nucleotides are TGTGCCATCGGCCTGGGACAGGGGGTTTACGAGCAGTACTTC. Amino acids: CAIGLGQGVYEQYF.

This clonotype was observed a handful of times. The J gene is TRBJ1-2, the V gene TRBV12-3 or TRBV12-4; tentative D call: TRBD1 (5 bases). Trimming took off 7 bases at V and 3 bases at J, with 24 bases between the two ends. The CDR3 spans 17 residues. The CDR3 region is CASILEYTGLDDYGYTF. The CDR3 DNA follows: TGTGCCAGCATCCTGGAATACACGGGGCTTGACGACTATGGCTACACCTTC.

In its sample, this clonotype was seen many times. The chain couples TRBV9 to TRBJ2-5; D unclear. The CDR3 is made up of 16 amino acids. The V and J ends lost 0 bases and 0 bases respectively, with 12 bases between them. In germline, CDR1 is SGDLS, CDR2 YYNGEE. This CDR3 is CASSVASAADQETQYF. CDR3 DNA sequence: TGTGCCAGCAGCGTAGCTTCCGCGGCGGACCAAGAGACCCAGTACTTC.

This clonotype showed up just a few times. The gene calls are TRBV7-2 and TRBJ2-7; D not resolved. The CDR3 is 14 residues long. Trimming took off 1 base at V and 2 bases at J, with 9 bases between the two ends. CDR1 is SGHTA, CDR2 FQGNSA, per germline. This CDR3 is CASSLGAPPYEQYF. The CDR3 nucleotides are TGTGCCAGCAGCTTAGGCGCTCCCCCCTACGAGCAGTACTTC.

This clonotype occurred many times. The chain couples TRBV25-1 to TRBJ2-7; no definite D call. Trimming stripped 0 bases from V and 3 bases from J, with 12 bases between. The length of the CDR3 is 15 residues. Germline V gene sequence: CDR1 MGHDK, CDR2 SYGVNS. CDR3 amino acids: CASSEYFGSLYEQYF. The CDR3 bases are TGTGCCAGCAGTGAATATTTCGGAAGCCTCTACGAGCAGTACTTC.

This clonotype was detected a few times. The chain employs TRBV6-2 or TRBV6-3 and TRBJ2-1, with TRBD2 matching over 11 bases. The V segment lost 6 bases and the J segment 4 bases; nucleotides outside the gene matches: 8. This CDR3 has 16 residues. Germline values: CDR1 MNHEY, CDR2 SVGEGT. CDR3 in DNA: TGTGCCAGCAGAAACCCTAGCGGGGGGCAATACAATGAGCAGTTCTTC. Its protein product is CASRNPSGGQYNEQFF.

This chain links TRBV6-1 with TRBJ1-2; D unclear. This CDR3 contains 13 residues. Looked up from germline, CDR1 is MNHNS and CDR2 is SASEGT. V dropped 5 bases and J dropped 8 bases, with 15 bases sitting between them. CDR3 sequence reads: CASSPLTHGGYTF. In DNA, the CDR3 is TGTGCCAGCAGTCCACTAACTCATGGGGGCTACACCTTC.

This clonotype showed up just a few times. V and J are TRBV15 and TRBJ2-5; D remains unclear. Germline loops: CDR1 LNHNV, CDR2 YYDKDF (reference sequence). The CDR3 sequence is 12 residues long. The ends were cut back, 2 bases at V and 0 bases at J, with 1 base in the middle. The CDR3 spells CATSRNQETQYF. DNA of the CDR3: TGTGCCACCAGCAGAAACCAAGAGACCCAGTACTTC.

The rearrangement uses TRBV5-1 and TRBJ2-7, with 9 bases aligning to TRBD1. The CDR3 covers 15 residues. Unmatched junction bases numbered 9, after V lost 4 bases and J lost 4 bases. From germline, CDR1 is SGHRS and CDR2 YFSETQ. CDR3 DNA: TGCGCCAGCAGCCCTTCCTCCGGGACAGGGTACGAGCAGTACTTC. Translation: CASSPSSGTGYEQYF.

This clonotype has ten or more counts. The chain employs TRBV20-1 and TRBJ2-7; D unclear. The CDR3 loop spans 10 amino acids. V was clipped by 6 bases and J by 3 bases, with 6 bases between them. Germline CDR1 DFQATT, CDR2 SNEGSKA (reference sequence). The chain's CDR3 is CSAQSYEQYF. The DNA for the CDR3 is TGCAGTGCGCAGAGCTACGAGCAGTACTTC.

This clonotype was counted between two and nine times. CDR3 nucleotide sequence: TGCGCCAGCAGCTTCCGGACAGGGGGCGCGGACACTGAAGCTTTCTTT. The encoded protein is CASSFRTGGADTEAFF. This chain connects TRBV5-1 to TRBJ1-1; TRBD1 agrees at 11 bases. The CDR3 spans 16 residues. The junction had 6 bases not matched to a gene; V was cut back by 2 bases and J by 3 bases. In germline, CDR1 is SGHRS, CDR2 YFSETQ.

This clonotype appeared a few times. The CDR3 loop reads CASSSLTSGPYEQYF. CDR3 in DNA: TGTGCCAGCAGTTCCCTTACTAGCGGCCCCTACGAGCAGTACTTC. The chain combines TRBV12-3 or TRBV12-4 with TRBJ2-7; 8 bases align to TRBD2. V gave up 4 bases and J gave up 2 bases; unmatched junction bases: 7. The CDR3 spans 15 residues.

There are many counts of this clonotype. The CDR3 loop is CASSFGDGTDTQYF. CDR3 DNA sequence: TGTGCCAGCAGTTTCGGCGATGGCACAGATACGCAGTATTTT. The V call is TRBV27, the J call TRBJ2-3; D uncertain. Germline V gene data show CDR1 as MNHEY and CDR2 as SMNVEV (reference sequence). The CDR3 covers 14 residues. V lost 3 bases to trimming and J lost 1 base, with 8 bases between them.

This clonotype was seen a handful of times. This rearrangement joins TRBV25-1 to TRBJ1-4; D uncertain. The V gene's germline CDR1 is MGHDK and CDR2 SYGVNS. Trimming removed 1 base at V and 8 bases at J, with 2 bases between. The CDR3 extends over 11 amino acids. CDR3 coding DNA: TGTGCCAGCAGTGAATTCGAAAAACTGTTTTTT. Its protein product is CASSEFEKLFF. The variable domain in full, completed from reference TRBV25-1 and TRBJ1-4, reads EADIYQTPRYLVIGTGKKITLECSQTMGHDKMYWYQQDPGMELHLIHYSYGVNSTEKGDLSSESTVSRIRTEHFPLTLESARPSHTSQYLCASSEFEKLFFGSGTQLSVL.

In this sample, this clonotype turned up many times. The chain is built from TRBV29-1 and TRBJ2-2; possible D gene TRBD2, 5 bases. CDR3 length equals 12 residues. The germline V and J ends were trimmed by 8 bases and 3 bases, with 10 bases remaining between them. Germline V lookup: CDR1 SQVTM, CDR2 ANQGSEA. CDR3 in amino acids: CSCMGDTGELFF. The CDR3 DNA follows: TGCAGCTGCATGGGAGACACCGGGGAGCTGTTTTTT.

This clonotype was observed at least ten times. The chain links TRBV20-1 to TRBJ1-1, with D possibly being TRBD1 (5 bases). Looked up from germline, CDR1 is DFQATT and CDR2 is SNEGSKA (reference sequence). V was clipped by 4 bases and J by 4 bases, with 13 bases between them. The CDR3 has 13 amino acids. CDR3 protein: CSAKAGTATEAFF. In DNA, the CDR3 is TGCAGTGCTAAGGCAGGGACCGCCACTGAAGCTTTCTTT.

This clonotype occurred a few times. This chain connects TRBV2 to TRBJ2-3; 8 nucleotides line up with TRBD2. There are 12 residues in the CDR3. Germline CDR1 SNHLY, CDR2 FYNNEI. The junction had 4 bases not matched to a gene; V was cut back by 10 bases and J by 4 bases. The CDR3 nucleotides are TGTGCCAAGGGACTAGGCGCAGATACGCAGTATTTT. This encodes CAKGLGADTQYF.

This clonotype was seen ten or more times. This chain links TRBV5-4 with TRBJ2-7; a weak D match, TRBD2 (6 bases). The CDR3 is 13 amino acids. Between the trimmed V and J ends, which lost 4 bases and 5 bases, there was a span of 13 bases. The germline gives CDR1 SGHNT, CDR2 YYREEE (reference sequence). Written as DNA, the CDR3 is TGTGCCAGCAGCCTGGACTACCCCAACGAGCAGTACTTC. Translated: CASSLDYPNEQYF.

This clonotype was observed many times. CDR3 bases: TGTGCCAGTAGAGCAGGGTCAACTAATGAAAAACTGTTTTTT. This gives the protein CASRAGSTNEKLFF. The chain uses TRBV19 and TRBJ1-4, with a tentative D call TRBD1 (5 bases). V lost 6 bases, J lost 0 bases, and 8 bases lay in between. Germline V gives CDR1 LNHDA, CDR2 SQIVND (reference sequence). The CDR3 totals 14 residues.

J is TRBJ1-5 and V is TRBV7-2; the D is unclear. The germline V and J ends were trimmed by 2 bases and 2 bases, with 10 bases remaining between them. The germline gives CDR1 SGHTA, CDR2 FQGNSA. The CDR3 is 15 amino acids. CDR3 protein: CASSLRAGGNQPQHF. In DNA, the CDR3 is TGTGCCAGCAGCTTACGGGCAGGAGGCAATCAGCCCCAGCATTTT.

Concerning this clonotype itself: A much larger clone differs from this one at a single base, so this may be a read error. No conserved phenylalanine or tryptophan is present at the end of the CDR3, so a read error is the likely explanation. The rearrangement uses TRBV6-1 and TRBJ1-2, with a possible D match to TRBD1 (6 bases). V gave up 5 bases and J gave up 3 bases, with 19 bases separating them. CDR1 and CDR2 (germline): MNHNS, SASEGT. CDR3 size: 16 residues. DNA of the CDR3: TGTGCCAGCAGTCAACGAAATCAGGGGCCGGACTATGGCTACACCTGC. Its translation: CASSQRNQGPDYGYTC.